This T cell receptor (beta chain) was sequenced during a study of T cells in Graves' hyperthyroidism and ophthalmopathy (dated by TCRdb to the late 2010s). About the study as a whole: Peripheral blood samples were taken at the time of initial diagnosis, prior to any treatment. TCR V-J signatures able to tell the groups apart were searched for in a discovery cohort of 90 to 100 patients, of whom 43 had Graves' ophthalmopathy and about 60 had stable Graves' hyperthyroidism. Whether ophthalmopathy could be predicted prospectively was tested in an independent validation cohort made up of under 20 hyperthyroidism patients plus 17 patients who later progressed to ophthalmopathy. The roughly 100 discovery patients were randomly divided into training and test sets at a 7:3 ratio. In addition, the study compared T-cell repertoires in thyroid tissue and in blood from roughly 6 Graves' hyperthyroidism patients. Following sampling, methimazole starting at 30 mg daily was given to hyperthyroidism patients, and high-dose intravenous methylprednisolone was given to ophthalmopathy patients. The paper describes TCR Vbeta CDR3 sequencing of fewer than 150 peripheral blood samples, made up of 43 ophthalmopathy patients, 70 to 80 hyperthyroidism patients and 17 progressor patients. General findings and caveats noted by the study authors: No statistical method was used to set the sample size in advance, and investigators knew the group allocation. In validation, the model predicted progression to ophthalmopathy a median of about 6 months before onset, with roughly 70% sensitivity and almost 75% specificity. In cross-validation, a model built on a 13 V-J signature told ophthalmopathy apart from stable hyperthyroidism with approximately 91% sensitivity and around 84% specificity, and in testing the same model reached 80%/75%. Most expanded thyroid clonotypes (frequency above 0.001) were also detected in blood, suggesting blood repertoires may reflect thyroid immune responses.

This clonotype was seen a few times. The target of this receptor is not known. The final CDR3 position lacks the conserved phenylalanine or tryptophan, pointing to a likely read error. Ophthalmopathy patients had moderately to severely active disease, Clinical Activity Score of at least 3, NOSPECS grade of at least 4, and duration under 3 months. Exclusion was applied to patients with uncontrolled infections, other autoimmune diseases, pregnancy or lactation. Diagnoses were based on clinical symptoms, serum thyroxine and TRAb, thyroid ultrasound and orbital computed tomography. PBMCs were separated from about 10 ml of fresh peripheral blood using Ficoll-Paque density gradient centrifugation. Total RNA was extracted using Trizol reagent, and RNA quality was assessed on an Agilent 2100 Bioanalyzer. In the germline V gene, CDR1 corresponds to MNHEY and CDR2 to SVGAGI. V gives up 0 bases and J gives up 2 bases, and the segment between their germline ends measures 16 bases. The CDR3 adds up to 17 amino acids, both ends counted. Solely the CDR3 DNA is kept, with 51 bases framed from the first base.

The TCR beta CDR3 regions were amplified from the RNA transcripts. The TCR CDR3 was subjected to a first round of RT-PCR using the HTBI primer set and the Qiagen OneStep RT-PCR kit. Libraries were constructed in a second round of multiplex PCR, after which size selection and purification were carried out. Paired-end sequencing of the libraries was performed with 100 bp reads on an Illumina HiSeq2000. Turning to the authors' computational methods: Raw data were processed with SOAPnuke, discarding reads with adapters, uncalled bases, mean Phred below 15, or no exact constant-primer or identifier match. COPE v1.2.5 was used to merge high-quality paired reads, and clonotypes were defined as unique nucleotide sequences. Clonotypes were aligned to IMGT TRBV, TRBD and TRBJ reference segments using MiTCR v1.1. The analysis was restricted to V-J combinations with a frequency above 0.0001, which together covered 99.2% of the repertoires. The TCS score was defined as the ratio of F50 (clonal expansion) to E x V (chaos), calculated using BLOSUM62-based TCRdist between CDR3 peptides within each V-J. Welch's t-statistics and random forest reduced roughly 500 V-J features to 10 to 15, which were used in a naive Bayes classifier (R e1071). TCRdb redid the processing of the public reads, applying fastp at Q25 and MiXCR, and retained in-frame beta chains. All rows with the same CDR3 protein become a single entry with the most common DNA and genes. These V and J calls derive from TCRdb rather than the authors' analysis. The sample includes some 320,000 distinct CDR3 sequences, with roughly an eighth observed a single time. Of the sample, 30% to 35% falls within the top ten clones.

The rearranged segments are TRBV6-5 and TRBJ1-1; too little of a D gene remains to name it. What was sequenced was blood. The clonotype originates from a woman aged 40 to 50 with Graves' ophthalmopathy. The DNA sequence reads TGTGCCAGCAGTTACTCGACGTCAACTAGGATTAACACTGAAGCTTTCCTT. Translated, it reads CASSYSTSTRINTEAFL.